The following is a T cell receptor (beta chain) sequence with its context. This record comes from a study of blood T cell repertoires in COVID-19. Turning to the study itself: Samples taken during acute and convalescent COVID-19 were collected in the United States, Italy and Spain. Sample material is recorded as cDNA or gDNA derived from T cells, B-cell-depleted T cells, or PBMCs.

Sequencing used immunoSEQ multiplex PCR; TCRdb keeps in-frame clones, though not all of them. The sample consists of over 400,000 clones, about 89% of them appearing once. A Seattle source enrolled patients during active infection and followed them longitudinally. The length of the CDR3 is 14 residues. The germline V and J ends were trimmed by 5 bases and 6 bases, with 17 bases remaining between them. CDR1 MDHEN and CDR2 SYDVKM come from the germline V gene. The chain couples TRBV28 to TRBJ2-7; tentative D call: TRBD1 (7 bases). The sequencing input was peripheral blood. The TCR was taken from a woman aged 45-65 years with COVID-19, enrolled during active disease. The CDR3 nucleotides are TGTGCCAGCAGTCTGCCCCAGGGGGGAGGCGAGCAGTACTTC. Protein sequence: CASSLPQGGGEQYF.